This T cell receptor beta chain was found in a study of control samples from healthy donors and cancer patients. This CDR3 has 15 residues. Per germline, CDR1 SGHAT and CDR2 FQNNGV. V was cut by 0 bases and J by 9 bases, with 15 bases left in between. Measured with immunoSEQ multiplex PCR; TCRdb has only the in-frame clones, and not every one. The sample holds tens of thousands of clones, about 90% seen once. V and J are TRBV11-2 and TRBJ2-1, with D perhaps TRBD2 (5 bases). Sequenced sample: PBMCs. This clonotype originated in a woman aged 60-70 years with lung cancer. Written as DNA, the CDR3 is TGTGCCAGCAGCTTAGATGGGCTAGCCTCCCTTGAGCAGTTCTTC. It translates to CASSLDGLASLEQFF.